The 13 T cell receptor beta chains reported below all come from one sample, sequenced in a study of blood T cell repertoires in COVID-19. Assay: immunoSEQ multiplex PCR; the TCRdb copy retains only in-frame clones and omits some. The data contain over 55,000 clones, 84% of them singletons. Material: peripheral blood. Source of these receptors: a man aged 50 or older with active COVID-19.

The chain couples TRBV7-8 to TRBJ1-1; 7 bases fit TRBD1. The CDR3 sequence is 19 residues long. The germline V gene has CDR1 SGHVS and CDR2 FQNEAQ. V lost 2 bases, J lost 2 bases, and 17 bases stayed unmatched. For the CDR3, the DNA is TGTGCCAGCAGCTTAAAGCCGTCCACAGGGGTATCCCCTAACACTGAAGCTTTCTTT. The encoded protein is CASSLKPSTGVSPNTEAFF.

The rearrangement links TRBV7-8 to TRBJ2-7; TRBD1 agrees at 7 bases. This CDR3 comprises 13 residues. Germline V gene data show CDR1 as SGHVS and CDR2 as FQNEAQ. The trim removed 6 bases at V and 7 bases at J, leaving 9 bases unmatched. The DNA of the CDR3 is TGTGCCAGCAGTGCAAAGGACAGGTTGGAGCAGTACTTC. Protein product: CASSAKDRLEQYF.

Judged by abundance, this clone is medium-sized. The chain couples TRBV5-4 to TRBJ2-7; 10 nucleotides match TRBD1. V dropped 4 bases and J dropped 5; count of bases not matched to a gene: 9. CDR1 and CDR2 from the germline V gene are SGHNT and YYREEE (reference sequence). The CDR3 runs 15 residues. Here the CDR3 reads CASSPPGQGTDEQYF. The CDR3 DNA is TGTGCCAGCAGCCCCCCGGGACAGGGGACTGACGAGCAGTACTTC. Looking up the rest from reference TRBV5-4 and TRBJ2-7 gives the full variable domain: ETGVTQSPTHLIKTRGQQVTLRCSSQSGHNTVSWYQQALGQGPQFIFQYYREEENGRGNFPPRFSGLQFPNYSSELNVNALELDDSALYLCASSPPGQGTDEQYFGPGTRLTVT.

The chain joins TRBV5-4 to TRBJ2-3; 8 bases line up with TRBD2. Germline-derived CDR1 and CDR2 are SGHNT and YYREEE (reference sequence). The CDR3 spans 15 residues. V was clipped by 4 bases and J by 1 base; unmatched bases: 5. This chain's CDR3 is CASSVGGAGTDTQYF. DNA of the CDR3: TGTGCCAGCAGCGTCGGGGGGGCCGGCACAGATACGCAGTATTTT.

The chain is built from TRBV19 and TRBJ1-1; D call uncertain. The CDR3 contains 13 residues. In germline, CDR1 is LNHDA, CDR2 SQIVND (reference sequence). Between the trimmed V and J ends, which lost 3 bases and 1 base, there was a span of 6 bases. CDR3 protein: CASSMTPNTEAFF. Here the CDR3 DNA reads TGTGCCAGTAGTATGACACCGAACACTGAAGCTTTCTTT.

V is TRBV5-4 and J is TRBJ2-7, with 12 positions matching TRBD1. The germline V gene encodes CDR1 SGHNT and CDR2 YYREEE (reference sequence). Trimming removed 0 bases from V and 6 bases from J; junction bases left unmatched: 4. This CDR3 region has 15 residues. The CDR3 loop reads CASSLGGTGGIEQYF. CDR3 DNA: TGTGCCAGCAGCTTGGGTGGGACAGGGGGCATCGAGCAGTACTTC.

The chain combines TRBV3-1 (or the pseudogene TRBV3-2) with TRBJ2-5, with TRBD2 matching over 7 bases. The CDR3 is made up of 17 amino acids. Losses at the gene ends were 4 bases for V and 5 bases for J; bases not matched to a gene: 16. Germline-derived CDR1 and CDR2 are LGHDT and YNNKEL (reference sequence). CDR3 coding DNA: TGTGCCAGCAGCCCGATAAAAACACTAGCGTTGGGGGAGACCCAGTACTTC. Translating it yields CASSPIKTLALGETQYF.

The V and J genes are TRBV5-8 and TRBJ1-1; 10 nucleotides align to TRBD1. Per the germline V gene, CDR1 is SGHTS and CDR2 is YDEGEE. Trimming at V came to 4 bases and at J to 5 bases, leaving 8 bases not matched to a gene. The CDR3 sequence is 15 residues long. CDR3 coding DNA: TGTGCCAGCAGCAGACGACAGGGGGCAGGGACTGAAGCTTTCTTT. This gives the protein CASSRRQGAGTEAFF.

This chain links TRBV4-2 with TRBJ2-3; 11 bases agree with TRBD2. V trimming: 0 bases; J trimming: 2 bases; junction bases outside the gene matches: 10. The CDR3 sequence is 19 residues long. Germline V gene data show CDR1 as LGHNA and CDR2 as YNFKEQ. The chain's CDR3 is CASSQEGVPLAGVTDTQYF. CDR3 nucleotide sequence: TGTGCCAGCAGCCAAGAAGGGGTCCCACTAGCGGGAGTCACAGATACGCAGTATTTT.

This clone was picked up a small number of times. The chain joins TRBV19 to TRBJ1-5, with TRBD1 matching over 9 bases. Germline V gene lookup returns CDR1 LNHDA and CDR2 SQIVND (reference sequence). Trimming at V came to 2 bases and at J to 6 bases, leaving 11 bases not matched to a gene. The CDR3 runs 17 residues. The CDR3 sequence: CASSILGTGSLGQPQHF. For the CDR3, the DNA is TGTGCCAGTAGTATACTCGGGACAGGGTCTTTGGGTCAGCCCCAGCATTTT.

The CDR3 coding sequence is TGTGCCAGCAGCAAAGCGGTTACTAGCGCCGAAGCCAAAAACATTCAGTACTTC. Residues: CASSKAVTSAEAKNIQYF. The chain employs TRBV21-1 and TRBJ2-4; the table's TRBD2 call for D was not verified on the DNA. TRBV21-1 is annotated as a pseudogene. This CDR3 comprises 18 residues.

The chain is built from TRBV12-3 or TRBV12-4 and TRBJ2-1; perhaps TRBD1 as D (6 bases). The length of the CDR3 is 12 residues. V lost 7 bases, J lost 10 bases, and 14 bases lay in between. CDR3 residues: CASTSWGTEQFF. For the CDR3, the DNA is TGTGCCAGCACCTCTTGGGGGACAGAGCAGTTCTTC.

This chain connects TRBV7-6 to TRBJ2-5; D unresolved. CDR1 and CDR2 (germline): SGHVS, FNYEAQ. V was clipped by 8 bases and J by 5 bases, with 12 bases between them. This CDR3 comprises 12 residues. CDR3 amino acids: CASALDGETQYF. DNA of the CDR3: TGTGCCAGCGCCTTAGACGGGGAGACCCAGTACTTC.